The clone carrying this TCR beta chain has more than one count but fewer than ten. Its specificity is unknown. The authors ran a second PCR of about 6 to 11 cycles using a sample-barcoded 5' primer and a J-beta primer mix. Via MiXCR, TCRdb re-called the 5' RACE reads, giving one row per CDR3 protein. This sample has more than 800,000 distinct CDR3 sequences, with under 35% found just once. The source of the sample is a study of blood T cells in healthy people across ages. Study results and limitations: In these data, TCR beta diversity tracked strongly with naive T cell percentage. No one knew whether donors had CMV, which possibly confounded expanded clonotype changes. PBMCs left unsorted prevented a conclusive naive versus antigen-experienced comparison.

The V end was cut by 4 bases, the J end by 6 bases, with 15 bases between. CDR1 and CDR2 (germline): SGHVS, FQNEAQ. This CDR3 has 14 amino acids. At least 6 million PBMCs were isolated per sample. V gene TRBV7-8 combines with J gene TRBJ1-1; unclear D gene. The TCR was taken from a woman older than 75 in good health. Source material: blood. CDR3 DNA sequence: TGTGCCAGCAGCTCATCATACAGATCTGCTGAAGCTTTCTTT. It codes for CASSSSYRSAEAFF.